Each of the 8 T cell receptor beta chains below was sequenced from the same sample in a study of cytomegalovirus exposure and HLA in healthy donors. In the PCR, 60 Vbeta and 13 Jbeta primers were used. Sequencing used immunoSEQ multiplex PCR; TCRdb keeps in-frame clones, though not all of them. The data hold about 64,000 clones, with 65% to 70% observed a single time. The material sequenced was PBMCs. The origin of the receptors is a male donor in good health and CMV-seropositive.

CDR3 protein: CASSREQGSEKLFF. The CDR3 coding sequence is TGTGCCAGCAGTCGCGAACAGGGAAGCGAAAAACTGTTTTTT. V is TRBV2 and J is TRBJ1-4, with D maybe TRBD1 (6 bases). V was clipped by 5 bases and J by 8 bases, with 15 bases between them. Germline V CDR1 and CDR2: SNHLY, FYNNEI. The CDR3 loop spans 14 amino acids. Looking up the rest from reference TRBV2 and TRBJ1-4 gives the full variable domain: EPEVTQTPSHQVTQMGQEVILRCVPISNHLYFYWYRQILGQKVEFLVSFYNNEISEKSEIFDDQFSVERPDGSNFTLKIRSTKLEDSAMYFCASSREQGSEKLFFGSGTQLSVL.

The chain carries TRBV5-1 and TRBJ2-7; 9 nucleotides align to TRBD1. The CDR3 consists of 14 residues. CDR1 and CDR2 from the germline V gene are SGHRS and YFSETQ. V dropped 0 bases and J dropped 7; count of bases not matched to a gene: 5. CDR3 sequence: CASSLDRGRGEQYF. CDR3 bases: TGCGCCAGCAGCTTGGACAGGGGGCGCGGGGAGCAGTACTTC.

This clone was recorded a few times. The CDR3 is CASITGVNTEAFF. CDR3 in DNA: TGTGCCAGCATCACAGGGGTGAACACTGAAGCTTTCTTT. V is TRBV6-6 and J is TRBJ1-1; TRBD1 aligns across 7 bases. The germline V gene encodes CDR1 MNHNY and CDR2 SVGAGI (reference sequence). The trim removed 7 bases at V and 0 bases at J, leaving 2 bases unmatched. CDR3 size: 13 residues.

The chain carries TRBV6-4 and TRBJ2-3; 10 bases match TRBD2. This CDR3 has 14 amino acids. Germline trimming cut 4 bases from V and 3 bases from J; bases unmatched to any gene: 1. Germline CDR1 MRHNA, CDR2 SNTAGT. The CDR3 nucleotides are TGTGCCAGCAGTGCAGCGGGGGGGACAGATACGCAGTATTTT. Translating gives CASSAAGGTDTQYF.

The V call is TRBV4-3, the J call TRBJ1-5, with D possibly matching TRBD1 (5 bases). The CDR3 length is 17 residues. Trimming left V 0 bases short and J 4 bases short, with 16 bases between. Germline CDR1 and CDR2: LGHNA and YSLEER. CDR3 nucleotides: TGCGCCAGCAGCCAAGATGGTGGGAGGGGCAGGAATCAGCCCCAGCATTTT. Translation gives CASSQDGGRGRNQPQHF.

The chain links TRBV30 to TRBJ1-1; weak D call: TRBD1 (5 bases). The V and J ends lost 0 bases and 0 bases respectively, with 5 bases between them. Germline V gene lookup returns CDR1 GTSNPN and CDR2 SVGIG (reference sequence). The CDR3 extends over 13 amino acids. For the CDR3, the DNA is TGTGCCTGGAGTGTAGGGGTGAACACTGAAGCTTTCTTT. Protein product: CAWSVGVNTEAFF.

Notes on this clone: Additional DNA sequences in this sample encode the identical CDR3. The chain uses TRBV18 and TRBJ1-4, with 9 bases identical to TRBD1. Germline loops: CDR1 KGHSH, CDR2 LQKENI. This CDR3 has 13 amino acids. J lost 7 bases, V lost 6 bases, and 3 bases had no gene match. CDR3 nucleotides: TGTGCCAGCTCTCCGGACAGGGGTGAAAAACTGTTTTTT. Protein product: CASSPDRGEKLFF.

J is TRBJ1-6 and V is TRBV11-3; 12 nucleotides line up with TRBD1. V trimming: 5 bases; J trimming: 9 bases; junction bases outside the gene matches: 2. The CDR3 covers 14 residues. Germline V lookup: CDR1 SGHNT, CDR2 YENEEA. As DNA, the CDR3 is TGTGCCAGCAGCAAGGGACAGGGGGCTTCACCCCTCCACTTT. Amino acid sequence: CASSKGQGASPLHF.